These 29 T cell receptor beta chains came from one sample sequenced in a study of CD8 T cells in ankylosing spondylitis (dated by TCRdb to the late 2010s). The investigation overall reported the following: A TCR beta motif made up of about eight highly homologous amino acid variants appeared to be characteristic of blood from ankylosing spondylitis patients.

The library was produced with 5' RACE. TCRdb records Illumina HiSeq 2500 as the sequencer. Using fastp trimming at Q25 and MiXCR clonotype assembly, TCRdb reanalyzed the public sequencing data and kept in-frame beta chains. Identical CDR3 proteins give one entry, which carries the most common genes and DNA. In all, the sample holds 800,000 to 900,000 distinct CDR3 sequences, and approximately 10% of those were seen once. The ten largest make up approximately 0.51% of the sample. No antigen has been identified for these receptors. The sample taken for sequencing was blood, either unsorted or a sorted T cell fraction (not recorded which). The receptors were gathered from a male donor with ankylosing spondylitis.

The genes are TRBV20-1 and TRBJ2-2, with D uncertain. Germline CDR1 DFQATT, CDR2 SNEGSKA (reference sequence). The CDR3 is made up of 14 amino acids. V was pared by 5 bases and J by 7 bases, with 17 bases between. CDR3 sequence (DNA): TGCAGTGCTTCCCTCACTAACTGGAACGGGGAGCTGTTTTTT. Translation: CSASLTNWNGELFF.

This sequence joins TRBV6-2 or TRBV6-3 and TRBJ2-7; D is tentatively TRBD1 or TRBD2 (5 bases each). The germline CDR1 and CDR2 sequences are MNHEY and SVGEGT. Trimming removed 2 bases from V and 6 bases from J, with 17 bases in between. The CDR3 is made up of 15 amino acids. DNA for the CDR3: TGTGCCAGCAGTTACGGCCAAATCGGGGCGGGCGAGCAGTACTTC. This encodes CASSYGQIGAGEQYF.

V is TRBV20-1 and J is TRBJ1-1, with TRBD1 identical over 7 bases. There are 13 residues in the CDR3. Looked up from germline, CDR1 is DFQATT and CDR2 is SNEGSKA (reference sequence). V gave up 6 bases and J gave up 1 base; unmatched junction bases: 5. CDR3 residues: CSAEDRKNTEAFF. The DNA of the CDR3 is TGCAGTGCGGAGGACAGGAAGAACACTGAAGCTTTCTTT.

The genes are TRBV6-2 or TRBV6-3 and TRBJ2-5; 7 bases fit TRBD2. Germline V gene data show CDR1 as MNHEY and CDR2 as SVGEGT. The CDR3 is made up of 15 amino acids. Losses at the gene ends were 2 bases for V and 5 bases for J; bases not matched to a gene: 8. DNA for the CDR3: TGTGCCAGCAGTTACGGAGGGGAGGGCGGCGAGACCCAGTACTTC. This sequence encodes CASSYGGEGGETQYF.

The rearrangement links TRBV24-1 to TRBJ2-1; TRBD1 matches at 8 bases. The CDR3 has 16 amino acids. Looked up from germline, CDR1 is KGHDR and CDR2 is SFDVKD. V was pared by 4 bases and J by 5 bases, with 9 bases of the junction left unmatched. The DNA of the CDR3 is TGTGCCACCAGTGACAAAGACAGGGGTTGGGACAATGAGCAGTTCTTC. Translation: CATSDKDRGWDNEQFF.

Many counts were recorded for this clonotype. The V and J genes are TRBV20-1 and TRBJ1-2; possibly TRBD1 for D (5 bases). Germline-derived CDR1 and CDR2 are DFQATT and SNEGSKA (reference sequence). The CDR3 sequence is 14 residues long. Trimming cost V 3 bases and J 0 bases, with 11 bases left between them. The CDR3 loop reads CSARGDGANYGYTF. The CDR3 DNA sequence: TGCAGTGCTAGGGGGGACGGAGCTAACTATGGCTACACCTTC.

This clonotype was seen repeatedly, ten times or more. J is TRBJ2-3 and V is TRBV29-1; D uncertain. Germline V gene data show CDR1 as SQVTM and CDR2 as ANQGSEA. Trimming removed 3 bases at V and 5 bases at J, with 6 bases between. The CDR3 consists of 11 residues. Written as DNA, the CDR3 is TGCAGCGTTGAGATGGGAGATACGCAGTATTTT. This codes for CSVEMGDTQYF.

The gene calls are TRBV6-1 and TRBJ2-7; D not resolved. The CDR3 runs to 16 residues. V lost 5 bases to trimming and J lost 5 bases, with 22 bases between them. Germline values: CDR1 MNHNS, CDR2 SASEGT. Here the CDR3 DNA reads TGTGCCAGCAGTCGCGCCCACACCCTCAACAAGCACGAGCAGTACTTC. Amino acids: CASSRAHTLNKHEQYF.

This clonotype was recorded only once. As the CDR3 is not closed by the conserved phenylalanine or tryptophan, this likely results from a read error. The chain joins TRBV20-1 to TRBJ2-3; 8 nucleotides align to TRBD2. Losses at the gene ends were 3 bases for V and 4 bases for J; bases not matched to a gene: 12. Germline-derived CDR1 and CDR2 are DFQATT and SNEGSKA (reference sequence). The CDR3 has 16 residues. The CDR3 spells CSASLTREGRADTQYI. The CDR3 DNA reads as TGCAGTGCTAGCCTAACACGGGAGGGCCGGGCAGATACGCAGTATATT.

This clonotype has just a few counts. The rearrangement joins TRBV14 to TRBJ2-3; possibly TRBD2 for D (5 bases). Germline CDR1 SGHDN, CDR2 FVKESK. The CDR3 length is 14 residues. The germline V and J ends were trimmed by 3 bases and 2 bases, with 9 bases remaining between them. DNA of the CDR3: TGTGCCAGCAGCCAGAGGGTATTCACAGATACGCAGTATTTT. Translating it yields CASSQRVFTDTQYF.

This clonotype appeared a few times. The chain uses TRBV6-1 and TRBJ1-6, with D hard to call. Trimming took off 10 bases at V and 2 bases at J, with 12 bases between the two ends. Germline CDR1 reads MNHNS; CDR2 reads SASEGT. This CDR3 contains 14 residues. The DNA of the CDR3 is TGTGCCACTCAGCGGACCCCCTATAATTCACCCCTCCACTTT. Protein product: CATQRTPYNSPLHF.

This chain uses TRBV5-1 with TRBJ2-7; D remains ambiguous. This CDR3 contains 14 residues. Trimming cost V 5 bases and J 6 bases, with 18 bases left between them. In germline, CDR1 is SGHRS, CDR2 YFSETQ. The CDR3 DNA is TGCGCCAGCAGTTCAGAGCACACCTCTGGCGAGCAGTACTTC. Translation gives CASSSEHTSGEQYF.

The table lists this clonotype with a few counts. The genes are TRBV28 and TRBJ1-4, with TRBD1 matching over 9 bases. Germline V lookup: CDR1 MDHEN, CDR2 SYDVKM. The CDR3 runs to 14 residues. Trimming removed 6 bases from V and 10 bases from J; junction bases left unmatched: 9. The chain's CDR3 is CASSRDRVGRKLFF. DNA of the CDR3: TGTGCCAGCAGCCGGGACAGGGTTGGGCGAAAACTGTTTTTT. Looking up the rest from reference TRBV28 and TRBJ1-4 gives the full variable domain: DVKVTQSSRYLVKRTGEKVFLECVQDMDHENMFWYRQDPGLGLRLIYFSYDVKMKEKGDIPEGYSVSREKKERFSLILESASTNQTSMYLCASSRDRVGRKLFFGSGTQLSVL.

This clonotype appeared a few times. The genes are TRBV4-2 and TRBJ2-3, with TRBD1 matching over 7 bases. Losses at the gene ends were 5 bases for V and 9 bases for J; bases not matched to a gene: 8. Germline lookup yields CDR1 LGHNA and CDR2 YNFKEQ. The CDR3 length is 13 residues. The CDR3 DNA is TGTGCCAGCAGCTCAGATACAGGGGCGACGCAGTATTTT. Its protein is CASSSDTGATQYF.

This clonotype appeared a few times. The V call is TRBV7-2, the J call TRBJ2-7; a possible D gene is TRBD1 (6 bases). This CDR3 has 14 residues. With 1 base removed from V and 5 bases from J, the gap between germline ends came to 12 bases. Germline values: CDR1 SGHTA, CDR2 FQGNSA. The chain's CDR3 is CASSLEPGQNEQYF. CDR3 nucleotide sequence: TGTGCCAGCAGCTTAGAACCCGGACAGAACGAGCAGTACTTC.

The rearrangement uses TRBV27 and TRBJ2-7; D is ambiguous. Germline values: CDR1 MNHEY, CDR2 SMNVEV (reference sequence). The length of the CDR3 is 13 residues. The germline V and J ends were trimmed by 3 bases and 8 bases, with 14 bases remaining between them. This CDR3 is CASSFSVPFQQYF. The DNA of the CDR3 is TGTGCCAGCAGTTTCTCAGTCCCCTTCCAGCAGTACTTC.

In its sample, this clonotype was seen a few times. The chain uses TRBV4-2 and TRBJ2-7, with TRBD2 as a possible D gene (6 bases). The CDR3 runs to 15 residues. V shed 5 bases and J shed 1 base, with 15 bases lying between them. Germline V CDR1 and CDR2: LGHNA, YNFKEQ. Here the CDR3 DNA reads TGTGCCAGCAGCGAGCGGCTAGCGAGGTCCTACGAGCAGTACTTC. Its translation: CASSERLARSYEQYF.

This clonotype was counted many times. V is TRBV11-2 and J is TRBJ2-2, with D hard to call. Per the germline V gene, CDR1 is SGHAT and CDR2 is FQNNGV. This CDR3 spans 11 amino acids. V lost 4 bases to trimming and J lost 9 bases, with 6 bases between them. CDR3 amino acids: CASSSRRELFF. The CDR3 nucleotides read TGTGCCAGCAGCTCCCGGCGGGAGCTGTTTTTT.

This clonotype showed up just a few times. The chain uses TRBV7-9 and TRBJ1-3; 8 bases align to TRBD1. Trimming at V came to 5 bases and at J to 7 bases, leaving 13 bases not matched to a gene. This CDR3 has 16 amino acids. Germline-derived CDR1 and CDR2 are SEHNR and FQNEAQ (reference sequence). The CDR3 sequence is CASSANGQGFGNTIYF. The CDR3 nucleotides read TGTGCCAGCAGCGCCAATGGACAGGGCTTTGGTAACACCATATATTTT.

The chain uses TRBV20-1 and TRBJ1-2; D remains ambiguous. CDR3 size: 11 residues. The germline CDR1 and CDR2 sequences are DFQATT and SNEGSKA (reference sequence). Between the trimmed V and J ends, which lost 3 bases and 7 bases, there was a span of 9 bases. CDR3 nucleotides: TGCAGTGCTAGGTTTGAGAGTGGCTACACCTTC. Protein sequence: CSARFESGYTF.

This clonotype was picked up a small number of times. The chain joins TRBV7-9 to TRBJ2-7, with TRBD1 matching over 7 bases. Germline V gene data show CDR1 as SEHNR and CDR2 as FQNEAQ (reference sequence). There are 15 residues in the CDR3. V gave up 3 bases and J gave up 5 bases; unmatched junction bases: 10. This chain's CDR3 is CASSFLRDRPNEQYF. For the CDR3, the DNA is TGTGCCAGCAGCTTTCTCCGGGACAGACCCAACGAGCAGTACTTC.

This chain joins TRBV7-2 and TRBJ2-2; no clear D. V lost 2 bases and J lost 0, with 7 bases in between. There are 15 residues in the CDR3. Germline assignment: CDR1 SGHTA and CDR2 FQGNSA. The CDR3 nucleotides read TGTGCCAGCAGCTTAAAACAGTCGAACACCGGGGAGCTGTTTTTT. This translates into CASSLKQSNTGELFF.

The chain recombines TRBV18 with TRBJ1-2, with D uncertain. Trimming pared 2 bases from V and 2 bases from J, leaving 15 bases between. Germline CDR1 reads KGHSH; CDR2 reads LQKENI. CDR3 length: 16 amino acids. For the CDR3, the DNA is TGTGCCAGCTCACCAGCAGGCGGCAGCGGCAACTATGGCTACACCTTC. It codes for CASSPAGGSGNYGYTF.

In this sample, this clonotype turned up many times. This sequence joins TRBV20-1 and TRBJ1-6, with TRBD1 matching over 8 bases. V was pared by 6 bases and J by 6 bases, with 13 bases of the junction left unmatched. The CDR3 contains 16 residues. The germline V gene has CDR1 DFQATT and CDR2 SNEGSKA (reference sequence). The CDR3 nucleotides read TGCAGTGCAGAGACAACGACAGGGGCCGTTAATTCACCCCTCCACTTT. This encodes CSAETTTGAVNSPLHF.

This chain links TRBV29-1 with TRBJ1-2; 9 bases line up with TRBD1. Germline V gene sequence: CDR1 SQVTM, CDR2 ANQGSEA. The CDR3 contains 16 residues. With 0 bases clipped from V and 5 bases from J, the junction kept 10 bases outside the gene matches. CDR3 nucleotides: TGCAGCGTTGAAGAAGGGTTCGACAGGGGGTTTTATGGCTACACCTTC. Translated, it gives CSVEEGFDRGFYGYTF.

The genes are TRBV15 and TRBJ2-5, with 9 positions matching TRBD1. Germline CDR1 is LNHNV and CDR2 is YYDKDF (reference sequence). CDR3 size: 15 residues. V lost 1 base to trimming and J lost 4 bases; unmatched junction nucleotides: 4. CDR3 in amino acids: CATSRGGTGRETQYF. In DNA form, the CDR3 reads TGTGCCACCAGCAGAGGGGGGACAGGGAGAGAGACCCAGTACTTC.

This clonotype was observed a handful of times. The chain employs TRBV27 and TRBJ2-5, with D perhaps assigned TRBD1 or TRBD2 (5 bases each). Germline V gene data show CDR1 as MNHEY and CDR2 as SMNVEV (reference sequence). V was cut by 8 bases and J by 4 bases, with 14 bases left in between. The CDR3 has 13 residues. CDR3 sequence: CASAGAGRETQYF. The CDR3 DNA reads TGTGCCAGCGCCGGGGCAGGGCGAGAGACCCAGTACTTC.

This clonotype was picked up a small number of times. The CDR3: CASSPGAGTEAFF. The CDR3 bases are TGTGCCAGCAGCCCAGGGGCCGGCACTGAAGCTTTCTTT. The chain links TRBV7-3 to TRBJ1-1; a possible D gene is TRBD1 (6 bases). CDR3 length equals 13 residues. V was cut by 5 bases and J by 4 bases, with 11 bases left in between. CDR1 and CDR2 from the germline V gene are SGHTA and FQGTGA.

Ten or more counts support this clonotype. The rearrangement links TRBV10-3 to TRBJ1-2; 9 nucleotides agree with TRBD1. The CDR3 sequence is 16 residues long. J lost 3 bases, V lost 2 bases, and 7 bases had no gene match. Germline assignment: CDR1 ENHRY and CDR2 SYGVKD. CDR3 loop: CAISETGTGRHYGYTF. The CDR3 DNA sequence: TGTGCCATCAGTGAGACTGGGACAGGGCGGCACTATGGCTACACCTTC.